This TCR beta chain was retrieved from a study of blood T cell repertoires in COVID-19. V trimming: 3 bases; J trimming: 7 bases; junction bases outside the gene matches: 4. The V gene's germline CDR1 is MNHEY and CDR2 SMNVEV (reference sequence). The CDR3 runs 15 residues. Individuals aged about 18 to 90 years were recruited from approximately 24 US areas. Self-reported history from a screening survey and questionnaire set each donor's cohort. Some clones are missing from TCRdb's copy, which holds only in-frame ones; the method was immunoSEQ multiplex PCR. The repertoire holds 60,000 to 80,000 clones, with more than 80% as singletons.

Sequences were obtained from PBMCs or T cells enriched from blood (not recorded which). The J gene is TRBJ2-1, the V gene TRBV27; TRBD2 aligns across 12 bases. This receptor was obtained from a woman aged 40 to 50 with acute COVID-19. CDR3 loop: CASSLTSGRWNEQFF. CDR3 sequence (DNA): TGTGCCAGCAGTTTGACTAGCGGGAGATGGAATGAGCAGTTCTTC.